The present entry profiles one T cell receptor beta chain with its context. This clone was detected only once. Its specific antigen is unknown. No base quality values were provided; no much bigger clone lies one nucleotide off. These data originate in a study of beta chain features in type 1 diabetes (dated by TCRdb to about 2018). Regarding the complete study: Patients and healthy donors did not differ in mean age, gender distribution, total cell number or subset yield. In the study, TCRB repertoires of sorted circulating CD4+ T cell subsets from recently diagnosed type 1 diabetes patients were compared with those of matched healthy donors. Regulatory and stem cell-like memory subsets were obtained from only 8 patients and about 8 healthy donors, while naive and central memory subsets were obtained from all 30 or so donors. A total of about 99,000,000 sorted cells were examined across all samples, and RNA yield correlated strongly with the number of cells per subset. What the work shows at the level of the full study, not this receptor alone: Because cDNA rather than genomic DNA was sequenced, highly expressing activated cells could have been over-represented, although no difference in activation and CD3 levels was found between groups. PCR may preferentially amplify shorter templates, but because patient and control samples were amplified and corrected together, any resulting skew would affect both groups equally. Patients with type 1 diabetes made fewer insertions and deleted more nucleotides at VDJ recombination sites, implying thymic rearrangement abnormalities. HLA sub-analyses involved small numbers of individuals, so any influence of HLA type on TCRB rearrangement remained unresolved. In all four CD4+ subsets, TCRB CDR3 length was moderately but significantly shorter in type 1 diabetes patients. Naive, central memory and regulatory TCRB repertoires appeared more similar among patients than among healthy donors.

A single peripheral blood draw of around 0.11 L on average was collected from each donor into heparinised tubes. Using a panel that included CD45RO, CCR7, CD25, CD127, CD95 and CD27, naive, central memory, regulatory and stem cell-like memory CD4+ T cells were sorted on a BD FACSAria II. Purity was above 98% for every sorted population. Right away, PBMCs were isolated by Lymphoprep density gradient centrifugation and were stained directly, with no culture step. So that batch effects would be minimized, each experiment stained and sorted samples in pairs, pairing one healthy donor with one patient. All of the isolated RNA was reverse transcribed with the High Capacity cDNA Reverse Transcription Kit, so expressed TCRB transcripts were sequenced. Naive, central memory and regulatory T cell samples underwent deep immunoSEQ sequencing, averaging about 3.57 million total reads per sample. Sorted cells were lysed in RLT buffer, and RNA was extracted using DNase-treated RNeasy Micro or Mini kits according to cell number. To prevent cross-contamination, every cell subset was processed on its own, while patient and healthy donor samples were processed together. The immunoSEQ multiplex PCR was used to amplify TCRB sequences from cDNA, yielding 87-bp fragments that span the CDR3 region. The amplicons were sequenced using the Illumina HiSeq platform. In the source study's methods: PCR bias was computationally corrected using synthetic template baselines, reads within Hamming distance 2 were collapsed, and singletons that could not be merged were discarded. Reads were aligned against IMGT to assign V, D and J genes, CDR3 length and insertions or deletions at six rearrangement sites. Within each subset, clonotype counts were normalized to the number of sorted cells before true diversity and Gini coefficients were calculated with the tcR R package. The overlap coefficient, calculated on TCRB nucleotide sequences, was used to measure repertoire sharing. As a proxy for the pre-selection repertoire, out-of-frame TCRB sequences from naive cells were analyzed. The immuneACCESS repertoire file appears here via TCRdb, limited to in-frame rearrangements. These files lack a portion of the clones; in checked studies, under half of the deficit traces to unresolved V genes, and the cause of the others is not known. Clone size and the V and J calls come from that table; the DNA yielded D and trimming. For this sample the table gives about 330,000 clones, of which approximately 10% were detected only once. In total, the top ten clones hold more than 0.015% of the sample.

The germline V gene gives CDR1 as SNHLY and CDR2 as FYNNEI. The junction shows trimming of 4 bases on V and 7 bases on J, plus 19 bases between the germline ends. The CDR3, from cysteine to phenylalanine, totals 15 residues. Solely the CDR3 DNA is kept, with 45 bases framed from the first base. The sequenced sample consisted of naive CD4+ T cells from blood. What the cell subset or site label conveys for this sample: true naive CD4+ T cells. The sequence was obtained from a young woman in good health. Here the chain combines TRBV2 and TRBJ2-5; TRBD1 could be the D gene, as 6 bases match. The nucleotides are TGTGCCAGCAGTGCCACAGGGTCCTTAGGTTCGACCCAGTACTTC. It translates to CASSATGSLGSTQYF.